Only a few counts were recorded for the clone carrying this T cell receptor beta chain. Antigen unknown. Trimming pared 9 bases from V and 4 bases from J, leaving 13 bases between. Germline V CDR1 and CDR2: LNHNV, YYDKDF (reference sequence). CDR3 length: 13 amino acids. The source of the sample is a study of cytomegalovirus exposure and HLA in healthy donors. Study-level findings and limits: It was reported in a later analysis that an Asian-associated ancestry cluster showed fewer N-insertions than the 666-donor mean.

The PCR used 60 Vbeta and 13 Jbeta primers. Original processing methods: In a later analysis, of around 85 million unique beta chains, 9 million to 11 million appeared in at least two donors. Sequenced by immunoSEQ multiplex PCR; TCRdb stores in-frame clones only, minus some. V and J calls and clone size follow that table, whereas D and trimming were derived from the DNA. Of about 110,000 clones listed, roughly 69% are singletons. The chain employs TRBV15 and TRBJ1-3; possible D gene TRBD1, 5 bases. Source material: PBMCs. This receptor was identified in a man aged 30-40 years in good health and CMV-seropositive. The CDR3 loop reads CATGPPEGNTIYF. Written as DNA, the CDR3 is TGTGCCACGGGGCCGCCAGAGGGAAACACCATATATTTT. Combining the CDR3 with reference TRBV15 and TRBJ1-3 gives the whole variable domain DAMVIQNPRYQVTQFGKPVTLSCSQTLNHNVMYWYQQKSSQAPKLLFHYYDKDFNNEADTPDNFQSRRPNTSFCFLDIRSPGLGDTAMYLCATGPPEGNTIYFGEGSWLTVV.